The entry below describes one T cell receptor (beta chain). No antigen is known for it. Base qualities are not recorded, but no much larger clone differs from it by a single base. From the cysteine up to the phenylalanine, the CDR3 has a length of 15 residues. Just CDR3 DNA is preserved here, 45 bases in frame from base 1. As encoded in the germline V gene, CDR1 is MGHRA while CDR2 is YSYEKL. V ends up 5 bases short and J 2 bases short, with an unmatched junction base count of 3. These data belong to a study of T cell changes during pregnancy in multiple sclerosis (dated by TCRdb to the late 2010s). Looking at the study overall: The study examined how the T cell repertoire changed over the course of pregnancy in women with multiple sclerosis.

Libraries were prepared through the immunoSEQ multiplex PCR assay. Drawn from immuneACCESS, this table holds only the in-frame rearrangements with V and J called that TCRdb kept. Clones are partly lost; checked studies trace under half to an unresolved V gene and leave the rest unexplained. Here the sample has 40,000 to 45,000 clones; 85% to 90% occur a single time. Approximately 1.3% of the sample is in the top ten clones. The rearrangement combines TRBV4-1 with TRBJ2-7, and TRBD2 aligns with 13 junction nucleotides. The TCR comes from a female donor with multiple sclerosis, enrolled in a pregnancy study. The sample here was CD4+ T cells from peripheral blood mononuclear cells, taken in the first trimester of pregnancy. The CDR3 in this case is CASSELAGGPYEQYF. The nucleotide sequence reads TGCGCCAGCAGCGAACTAGCGGGAGGGCCCTACGAGCAGTACTTC.